This T cell receptor (beta chain) was profiled in a study of tumor-infiltrating lymphocytes in primary liver carcinoma. Turning to the study itself: The study included patients who were men and women aged 30 to 69 years. Each of the growths was stage T1-T3 N0M0, extending about 4.2 to 10 cm across. Findings and limits, study-wide: Overlap between tumor regions exceeded overlap of tumor with adjacent tissue or blood. A significantly higher top-250-clone fraction was found in tumors than in blood (p = 0.039).

Without any cell sorting, about 19-31 mg of bulk tissue yielded co-extracted RNA and DNA. Looked up from germline, CDR1 is MNHNY and CDR2 is SVGAGI (reference sequence). CDR3 size: 15 residues. Germline trimming cut 0 bases from V and 8 bases from J; bases unmatched to any gene: 5. A remark on this clonotype: Its target is unknown.

Researchers generated TCR beta cDNA from approximately 520 ng of total RNA, relying on a constant-region primer. ARM-PCR was slightly modified, and three nested multiplex PCR rounds with it gave rise to the TCR beta libraries. Running about 11 cycles apiece, the first two PCR rounds relied on TRBV1-TRBV30 forward primers together with a C-beta reverse primer. TCRdb re-analysed the multiplex PCR reads in MiXCR, keeping a single row per CDR3 protein. The sample has approximately 80,000 distinct CDR3 sequences, approximately 62% seen once. J is TRBJ2-4 and V is TRBV6-6, with 9 positions matching TRBD2. This receptor was taken from a man in his forties with primary liver carcinoma and hepatitis B virus infection. Material: tumor-adjacent normal liver tissue. The CDR3 reads CASSYSSSGIDIQYF. The CDR3 DNA is TGTGCCAGCAGTTACTCGTCTAGCGGGATCGACATTCAGTACTTC.